The 19 T cell receptor beta chains given below trace back to one sample, sequenced in a study of blood T cell repertoires in COVID-19. Data came from immunoSEQ multiplex PCR; TCRdb stores just in-frame clones and leaves some out. The profile shows fewer than 450,000 clones, approximately 89% of them singletons. Material for sequencing was peripheral blood. These receptors were collected from a woman under 30 who had recovered from COVID-19.

The chain combines TRBV29-1 with TRBJ2-3; 10 nucleotides match TRBD2. The length of the CDR3 is 13 residues. V was pared by 7 bases and J by 5 bases, with 6 bases of the junction left unmatched. Germline assignment: CDR1 SQVTM and CDR2 ANQGSEA. The CDR3 DNA reads TGCAGCGCCGCTAGCGGGAGAGGAGATACGCAGTATTTT. It is translated as CSAASGRGDTQYF.

The rearrangement uses TRBV18 and TRBJ1-5, with D possibly TRBD1 on 5 matching bases. The germline V gene has CDR1 KGHSH and CDR2 LQKENI. This CDR3 comprises 15 residues. The germline V and J ends were trimmed by 1 base and 6 bases, with 13 bases remaining between them. CDR3 sequence (DNA): TGTGCCAGCTCACCACGACTGGGGGAGGGTCAGCCCCAGCATTTT. As protein: CASSPRLGEGQPQHF.

This clone showed up just once. Written as DNA, the CDR3 is TGTGCCAGCAGCTTAGGAGGCGACATTCAGTACTTC. It codes for CASSLGGDIQYF. This sequence joins TRBV7-8 and TRBJ2-4, with D unresolved. The CDR3 length is 12 residues. CDR1 and CDR2 (germline): SGHVS, FQNEAQ. Trimming pared 1 base from V and 8 bases from J, leaving 6 bases between.

This chain joins TRBV27 and TRBJ1-5, with D perhaps matching TRBD1 (5 bases). Germline CDR1 reads MNHEY; CDR2 reads SMNVEV (reference sequence). The CDR3 spans 14 residues. Trimming removed 5 bases from V and 9 bases from J, with 17 bases in between. CDR3 coding DNA: TGTGCCAGCAGTCTCCTCCAGGGTGGTCGGCCCCAGCATTTT. Translation gives CASSLLQGGRPQHF.

J is TRBJ1-2 and V is TRBV19; 9 nucleotides line up with TRBD1. V was clipped by 4 bases and J by 3 bases; unmatched bases: 6. This CDR3 comprises 15 residues. Germline CDR1 LNHDA, CDR2 SQIVND (reference sequence). The CDR3 DNA reads TGTGCCAGTAGTACCGGACAGGGGCGAGACTATGGCTACACCTTC. Its protein product is CASSTGQGRDYGYTF. Filled out from reference TRBV19 and TRBJ1-2, the complete variable domain reads DGGITQSPKYLFRKEGQNVTLSCEQNLNHDAMYWYRQDPGQGLRLIYYSQIVNDFQKGDIAEGYSVSREKKESFPLTVTSAQKNPTAFYLCASSTGQGRDYGYTFGSGTRLTVV.

The chain is built from TRBV7-8 and TRBJ2-5; D is ambiguous. The CDR3 runs 15 residues. The germline V gene has CDR1 SGHVS and CDR2 FQNEAQ. The ends were cut back, 5 bases at V and 5 bases at J, with 18 bases in the middle. The DNA of the CDR3 is TGTGCCAGCAGCACCAGTACCATCTCCCGTGAGACCCAGTACTTC. Residues: CASSTSTISRETQYF.

This clone has a single count. This sequence joins TRBV5-1 and TRBJ1-5, with 7 positions matching TRBD1. Trimming removed 2 bases from V and 7 bases from J; junction bases left unmatched: 6. The germline gives CDR1 SGHRS, CDR2 YFSETQ. The CDR3 has 14 amino acids. CDR3 DNA: TGCGCCAGCAGCTTTGGAGGGGGCGGGCAGCCCCAGCATTTT. Amino acid sequence: CASSFGGGGQPQHF.

This clone has a handful of counts. Other DNA sequences within the sample encode an identical CDR3. The chain combines TRBV19 with TRBJ2-2; TRBD2 matches at 11 bases. J lost 5 bases, V lost 6 bases, and 2 bases had no gene match. Germline CDR1 and CDR2: LNHDA and SQIVND (reference sequence). This CDR3 spans 14 amino acids. This chain's CDR3 is CASRGLAATGELFF. In DNA, the CDR3 is TGTGCCAGTAGGGGACTAGCGGCAACCGGGGAGCTGTTTTTT.

This clone was seen only a few times. The chain is built from TRBV4-3 and TRBJ1-3; D perhaps matches TRBD1 (6 bases). Between the trimmed V and J ends, which lost 1 base and 4 bases, there was a span of 14 bases. Germline V gives CDR1 LGHNA, CDR2 YSLEER. This CDR3 is 16 amino acids long. In DNA, the CDR3 is TGCGCCAGCAGCCAAGGGACAGTAAGGGCGGGAAACACCATATATTTT. This gives the protein CASSQGTVRAGNTIYF.

The rearrangement joins TRBV5-1 to TRBJ2-3, with D maybe TRBD2 (6 bases). Germline V gene lookup returns CDR1 SGHRS and CDR2 YFSETQ. V was cut by 0 bases and J by 4 bases, with 15 bases left in between. The CDR3 sequence is 16 residues long. CDR3 protein: CASSLETGAGADTQYF. DNA of the CDR3: TGCGCCAGCAGCTTGGAAACGGGAGCTGGGGCAGATACGCAGTATTTT.

J is TRBJ2-7 and V is TRBV6-6; maybe TRBD2 (5 bases). The CDR3 has 13 residues. The V gene lost 7 bases and the J gene lost 3 bases, with 13 bases spanning the gap. Germline CDR1 reads MNHNY; CDR2 reads SVGAGI (reference sequence). DNA of the CDR3: TGTGCCAGCACGCCGGGATTCCTCTACGAGCAGTACGTC. Translation gives CASTPGFLYEQYV.

The chain is built from TRBV20-1 and TRBJ2-3; D call uncertain. Germline-derived CDR1 and CDR2 are DFQATT and SNEGSKA (reference sequence). The V gene lost 3 bases and the J gene lost 6 bases, with 10 bases spanning the gap. This CDR3 contains 12 residues. The CDR3 sequence: CSASMVEDTQYF. Written as DNA, the CDR3 is TGCAGTGCTAGTATGGTGGAGGATACGCAGTATTTT.

The chain links TRBV11-3 to TRBJ1-2, with TRBD1 matching 11 bases. CDR1 SGHNT and CDR2 YENEEA come from the germline V gene. The CDR3 has 16 residues. V was pared by 6 bases and J by 8 bases, with 14 bases of the junction left unmatched. The CDR3 loop is CASSPTIGQGAEGYTF. The CDR3 coding sequence is TGTGCCAGCAGTCCAACCATCGGACAGGGGGCTGAGGGCTACACCTTC.

The V gene is TRBV6-2 or TRBV6-3, the J gene TRBJ2-5, with 7 bases lining up with TRBD1. CDR1 and CDR2 from the germline V gene are MNHEY and SVGEGT. The J segment lost 4 bases and the V segment lost 3 bases, leaving 5 bases of the junction unmatched. The CDR3 totals 14 residues. CDR3 in DNA: TGTGCCAGCAGTTATTTGGACAGGCGAGAGACCCAGTACTTC. This translates into CASSYLDRRETQYF.

The chain employs TRBV4-1 and TRBJ2-3; 8 nucleotides agree with TRBD2. Germline-derived CDR1 and CDR2 are MGHRA and YSYEKL. J was trimmed by 5 bases and V by 1 base; bases with no gene match: 11. CDR3 size: 17 residues. CDR3 residues: CASSQAYDGRAVDTQYF. CDR3 DNA sequence: TGCGCCAGCAGCCAAGCTTATGACGGGAGGGCAGTAGATACGCAGTATTTT.

The gene calls are TRBV18 and TRBJ1-2, with D tentatively TRBD1 (5 bases). V was trimmed by 2 bases and J by 4 bases, leaving 17 bases between them. Germline V gene lookup returns CDR1 KGHSH and CDR2 LQKENI. This CDR3 is 16 amino acids long. CDR3: CASSPFTRVQFYGYTF. The DNA for the CDR3 is TGTGCCAGCTCACCATTTACCAGGGTACAGTTCTATGGCTACACCTTC.

The chain links TRBV7-8 to TRBJ2-5; 10 bases match TRBD2. The CDR3 sequence is 15 residues long. V lost 4 bases and J lost 1; bases outside the gene matches: 3. CDR1 and CDR2 from the germline V gene are SGHVS and FQNEAQ. The CDR3 DNA reads TGTGCCAGCAGCTGGTGGACTAGCGGCCAAGAGACCCAGTACTTC. Protein sequence: CASSWWTSGQETQYF.

This clone occurred once. CDR3: CASSEWRDPRGYTF. The CDR3 DNA follows: TGTGCCAGCAGTGAATGGCGCGATCCTAGGGGCTACACCTTC. The chain recombines TRBV25-1 with TRBJ1-2; no reliable D call. The CDR3 loop spans 14 amino acids. Trimming took 1 base from V and 8 from J, leaving 14 bases between them. Germline CDR1 reads MGHDK; CDR2 reads SYGVNS.

This clone was seen once. This rearrangement joins TRBV6-6 to TRBJ1-5; 11 positions agree with TRBD1. Germline CDR1 is MNHNY and CDR2 is SVGAGI (reference sequence). This CDR3 has 16 residues. V shed 7 bases, J shed 7 bases, and the junction held 12 bases outside the gene matches. The CDR3 here is CASTPGQGERGQPQHF. CDR3 nucleotides: TGTGCCAGCACCCCGGGACAGGGGGAACGGGGACAGCCCCAGCATTTT.